The entry below describes one TCR beta chain. The specificity of this receptor is unknown. No much larger clonotype is one base removed from it; base qualities were not supplied. The sample comes from a study of blood T cells in healthy people across ages (dated by TCRdb to the mid-2010s). Looking at the study overall: In model experiments, roughly one uniquely barcoded TCR beta cDNA molecule per two T cells was captured by template switching. The study measured age-related changes in TCR beta repertoire diversity using deep sequencing normalized with unique cDNA molecular identifiers. The study analyzed two additional independent replicas of 1 million unique cDNA reads from the same blood draw for two donors, one aged 18 to 29 and one aged 80 or older. To avoid experimental bias, donors of different ages were randomly spread across the sequencing lanes. Donors were grouped into four age groups: young (average approximately 16 years), middle-aged (39), aged (about 60) and long-lived (over 80).

Receptor libraries were prepared by 5' RACE. Sequencing relied on an Illumina HiSeq 2500. A second PCR of roughly 7 to 11 cycles was performed with a sample-barcoded 5' primer and a J-beta primer mix. A unique molecular identifier was introduced onto each TCR beta cDNA molecule by a template-switch 5' adaptor carrying 12 random nucleotides. Each sample yielded at least 3 million CDR3-containing paired-end reads. All of the RNA was converted into first-strand cDNA using the Mint cDNA synthesis kit, with a TRBC-specific oligonucleotide serving as the primer. Following uracil-DNA glycosylase treatment, all cDNA underwent a first 18-cycle PCR with the universal primers M1SS and BC2_uni_R. The original pipeline was this. For normalization, 1 million high-quality reads were randomly selected from each sample, with every read carrying a distinct molecular identifier. Reads with shared molecular identifiers were discarded instead of being binned into consensus sequences. CDR3 identification, clonotype clustering and error correction used MiTCR with a Q25 quality threshold and the strictest error-elimination algorithm. A nonparametric unseen species model with Euler transformation was used to estimate a lower bound on total TCR beta diversity. TCRdb cleaned the public reads at Q25 with fastp, built clones with MiXCR and kept in-frame beta chains. Every CDR3 protein is listed once, alongside the most common genes and DNA of its rows. In this record, the V and J calls reflect TCRdb's handling and not the investigators' own analysis. In all, the sample holds around 800,000 distinct CDR3 sequences, and less than 60% of those were seen once. Jointly, the top ten make up 15% to 20% of the sample.

The CDR3 holds 17 amino acids from the cysteine to the phenylalanine. Only the CDR3 portion is preserved as DNA: 51 bases, with reading frame beginning at the first base. The donors were some 36 Caucasian individuals from Russia, aged roughly 6 to 95 years, who were systemically healthy. Roughly 11 milliliters of peripheral blood were drawn from each donor into EDTA-treated Vacutainer tubes. Ficoll-Paque density-gradient centrifugation was used to isolate PBMCs, with at least 7 million per sample. Trizol reagent was used to extract total RNA from PBMCs, with at least 6 micrograms per sample. Naive CD45RAhigh/CD27high T cell percentages were measured by flow cytometry on a PBMC aliquot from every donor. General findings and caveats noted by the study authors: Because the CMV infection status of the donors was unknown, age-related changes in expanded clonotypes may potentially have been confounded. Compared with the aged group, the long-lived group had more naive CD4+ T cells, fewer expanded clones and increased TCR diversity, a pattern suggesting age selection. Estimates of total diversity based on one million sequenced T cells were considered lower bounds and underestimates. As age increased, observed TCR beta diversity per million T cells dropped in a roughly linear way, and a significant reduction was already evident by age 40. Observed TCR beta diversity correlated strongly with the percentage of naive T cells measured by flow cytometry. Bulk unsorted PBMC profiling prevented conclusive comparison of naive and antigen-experienced compartments.

This TCR derives from a man at least 80 years old in good health. Here the chain combines TRBV12-3 or TRBV12-4 and TRBJ2-5, with no D gene named confidently. The J call may be in error: the DNA end matches TRBJ2-7 better. Sequencing input: blood. The nucleotide sequence is given as TGTGCCAGCAGTTTGGGCCCAAAGGCCAACTGGGAATACGAGCAGTACTTC. Its protein product is CASSLGPKANWEYEQYF.